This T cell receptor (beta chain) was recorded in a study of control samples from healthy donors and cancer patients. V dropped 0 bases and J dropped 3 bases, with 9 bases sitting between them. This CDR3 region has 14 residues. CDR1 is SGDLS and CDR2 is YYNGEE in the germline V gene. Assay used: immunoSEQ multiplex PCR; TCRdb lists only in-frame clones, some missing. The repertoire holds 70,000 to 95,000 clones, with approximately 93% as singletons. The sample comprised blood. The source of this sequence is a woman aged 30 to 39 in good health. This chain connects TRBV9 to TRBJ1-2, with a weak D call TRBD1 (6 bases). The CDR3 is CASSVDSGDYGYTF. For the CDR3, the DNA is TGTGCCAGCAGCGTAGACTCAGGGGACTATGGCTACACCTTC.